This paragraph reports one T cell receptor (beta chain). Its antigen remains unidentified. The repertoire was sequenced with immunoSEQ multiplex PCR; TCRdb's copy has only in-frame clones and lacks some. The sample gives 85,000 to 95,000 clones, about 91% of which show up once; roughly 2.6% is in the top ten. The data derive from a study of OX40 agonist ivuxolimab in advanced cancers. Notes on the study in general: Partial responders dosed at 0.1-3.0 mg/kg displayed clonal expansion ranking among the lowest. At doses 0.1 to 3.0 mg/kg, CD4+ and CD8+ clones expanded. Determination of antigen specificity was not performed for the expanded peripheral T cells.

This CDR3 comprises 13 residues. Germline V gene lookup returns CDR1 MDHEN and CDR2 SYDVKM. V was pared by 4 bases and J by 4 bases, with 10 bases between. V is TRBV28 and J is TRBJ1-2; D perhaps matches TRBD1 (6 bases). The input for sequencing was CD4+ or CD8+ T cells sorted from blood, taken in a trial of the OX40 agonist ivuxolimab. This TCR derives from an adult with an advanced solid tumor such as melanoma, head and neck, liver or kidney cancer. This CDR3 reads CASSYGDIYGYTF. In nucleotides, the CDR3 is TGTGCCAGCAGTTACGGGGACATCTATGGCTACACCTTC.